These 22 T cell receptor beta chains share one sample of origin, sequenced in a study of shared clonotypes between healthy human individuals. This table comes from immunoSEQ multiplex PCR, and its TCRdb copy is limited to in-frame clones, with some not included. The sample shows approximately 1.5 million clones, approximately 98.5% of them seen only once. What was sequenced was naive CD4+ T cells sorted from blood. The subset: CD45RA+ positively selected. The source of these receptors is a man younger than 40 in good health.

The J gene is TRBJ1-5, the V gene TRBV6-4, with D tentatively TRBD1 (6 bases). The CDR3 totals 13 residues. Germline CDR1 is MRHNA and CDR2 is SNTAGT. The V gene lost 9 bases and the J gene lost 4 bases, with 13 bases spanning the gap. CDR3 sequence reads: CASKAGVNQPQHF. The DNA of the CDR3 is TGTGCCAGTAAAGCAGGGGTAAATCAGCCCCAGCATTTT.

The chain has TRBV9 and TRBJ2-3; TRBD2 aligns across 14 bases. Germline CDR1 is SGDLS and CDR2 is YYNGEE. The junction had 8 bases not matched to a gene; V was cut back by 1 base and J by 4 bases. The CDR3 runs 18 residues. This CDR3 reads CASSVKRTSGRLSDTQYF. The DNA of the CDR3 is TGTGCCAGCAGCGTAAAACGGACTAGCGGGAGGCTATCAGATACGCAGTATTTT.

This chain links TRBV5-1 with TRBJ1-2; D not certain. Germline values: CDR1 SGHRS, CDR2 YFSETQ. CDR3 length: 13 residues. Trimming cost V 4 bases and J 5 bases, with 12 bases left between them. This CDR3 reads CASSLDGRYGYTF. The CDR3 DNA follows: TGCGCCAGCAGCCTGGACGGCCGGTATGGCTACACCTTC.

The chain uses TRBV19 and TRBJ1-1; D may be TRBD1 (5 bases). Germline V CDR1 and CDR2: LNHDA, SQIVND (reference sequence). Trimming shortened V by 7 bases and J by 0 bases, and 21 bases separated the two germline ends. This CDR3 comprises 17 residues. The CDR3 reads CASTSPGPISLNTEAFF. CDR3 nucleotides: TGTGCCAGTACTTCGCCGGGACCTATCTCCCTGAACACTGAAGCTTTCTTT.

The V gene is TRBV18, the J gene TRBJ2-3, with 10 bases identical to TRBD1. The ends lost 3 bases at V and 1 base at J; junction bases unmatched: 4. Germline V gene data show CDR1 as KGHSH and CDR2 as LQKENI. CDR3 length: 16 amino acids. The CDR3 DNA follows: TGTGCCAGCTCACCCAGACAGGGGGCGCGCACAGATACGCAGTATTTT. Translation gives CASSPRQGARTDTQYF.

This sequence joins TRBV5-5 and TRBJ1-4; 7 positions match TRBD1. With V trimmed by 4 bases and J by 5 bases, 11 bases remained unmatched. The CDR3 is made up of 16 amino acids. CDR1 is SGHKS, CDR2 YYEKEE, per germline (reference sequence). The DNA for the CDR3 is TGTGCCAGCAGCCCGGGACAGTTAGTACTGAATGAAAAACTGTTTTTT. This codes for CASSPGQLVLNEKLFF.

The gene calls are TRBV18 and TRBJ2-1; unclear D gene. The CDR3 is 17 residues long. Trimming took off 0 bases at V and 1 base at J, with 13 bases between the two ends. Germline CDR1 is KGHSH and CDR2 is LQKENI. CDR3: CASSPPLSTISYNEQFF. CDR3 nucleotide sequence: TGTGCCAGCTCACCACCGTTATCTACTATTTCCTACAATGAGCAGTTCTTC. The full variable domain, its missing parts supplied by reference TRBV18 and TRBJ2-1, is NAGVMQNPRHLVRRRGQEARLRCSPMKGHSHVYWYRQLPEEGLKFMVYLQKENIIDESGMPKERFSAEFPKEGPSILRIQQVVRGDSAAYFCASSPPLSTISYNEQFFGPGTRLTVL.

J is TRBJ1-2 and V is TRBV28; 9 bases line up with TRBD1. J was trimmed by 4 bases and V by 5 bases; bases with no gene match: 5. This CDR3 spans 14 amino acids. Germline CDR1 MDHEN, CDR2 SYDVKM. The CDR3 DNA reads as TGTGCCAGCAGTACTACAGGGGGCGGCTATGGCTACACCTTC. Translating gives CASSTTGGGYGYTF.

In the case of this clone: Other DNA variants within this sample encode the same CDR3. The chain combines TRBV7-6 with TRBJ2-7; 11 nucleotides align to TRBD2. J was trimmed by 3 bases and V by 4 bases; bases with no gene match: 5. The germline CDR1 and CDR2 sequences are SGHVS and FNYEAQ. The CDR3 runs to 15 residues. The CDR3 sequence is CASSSGTSGSYEQYF. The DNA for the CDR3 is TGTGCCAGCAGCTCGGGGACTAGCGGCAGCTACGAGCAGTACTTC.

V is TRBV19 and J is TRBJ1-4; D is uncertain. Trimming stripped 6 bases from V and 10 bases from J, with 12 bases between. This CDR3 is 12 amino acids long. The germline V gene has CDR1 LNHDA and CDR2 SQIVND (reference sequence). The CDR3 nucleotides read TGTGCCAGTAGGGCTGCGGGCCGAAAACTGTTTTTT. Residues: CASRAAGRKLFF. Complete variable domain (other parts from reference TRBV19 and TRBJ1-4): DGGITQSPKYLFRKEGQNVTLSCEQNLNHDAMYWYRQDPGQGLRLIYYSQIVNDFQKGDIAEGYSVSREKKESFPLTVTSAQKNPTAFYLCASRAAGRKLFFGSGTQLSVL.

The CDR3 sequence: CASSAGLAATGELFF. CDR3 in DNA: TGTGCCAGTAGTGCGGGACTAGCGGCCACCGGGGAGCTGTTTTTT. The chain joins TRBV19 to TRBJ2-2; 11 bases are shared with TRBD2. In germline, CDR1 is LNHDA, CDR2 SQIVND (reference sequence). This CDR3 contains 15 residues. Trimming removed 5 bases from V and 4 bases from J; junction bases left unmatched: 3.

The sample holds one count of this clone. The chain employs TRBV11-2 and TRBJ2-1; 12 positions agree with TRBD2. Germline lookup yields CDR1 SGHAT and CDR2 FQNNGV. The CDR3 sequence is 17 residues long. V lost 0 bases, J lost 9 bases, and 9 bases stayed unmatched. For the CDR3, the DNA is TGTGCCAGCAGCTTAGACATTACCCTAGCGGGAGGGCGTGAGCAGTTCTTC. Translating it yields CASSLDITLAGGREQFF.

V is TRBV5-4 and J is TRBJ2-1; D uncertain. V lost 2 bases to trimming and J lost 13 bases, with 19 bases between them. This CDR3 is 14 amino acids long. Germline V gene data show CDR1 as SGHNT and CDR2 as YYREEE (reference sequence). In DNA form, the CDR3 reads TGTGCCAGCAGCTTAAATCTGGGTACCGGTAATCAGTTCTTC. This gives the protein CASSLNLGTGNQFF. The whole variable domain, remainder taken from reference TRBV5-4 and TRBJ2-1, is ETGVTQSPTHLIKTRGQQVTLRCSSQSGHNTVSWYQQALGQGPQFIFQYYREEENGRGNFPPRFSGLQFPNYSSELNVNALELDDSALYLCASSLNLGTGNQFFGPGTRLTVL.

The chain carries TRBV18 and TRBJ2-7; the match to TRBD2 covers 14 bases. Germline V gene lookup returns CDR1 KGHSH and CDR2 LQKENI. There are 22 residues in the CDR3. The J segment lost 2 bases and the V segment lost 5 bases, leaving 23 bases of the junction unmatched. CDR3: CASSIKGLAGVPATLEAYEQYF. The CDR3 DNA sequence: TGTGCCAGCTCAATCAAGGGACTAGCGGGAGTACCGGCGACTTTAGAGGCCTACGAGCAGTACTTC.

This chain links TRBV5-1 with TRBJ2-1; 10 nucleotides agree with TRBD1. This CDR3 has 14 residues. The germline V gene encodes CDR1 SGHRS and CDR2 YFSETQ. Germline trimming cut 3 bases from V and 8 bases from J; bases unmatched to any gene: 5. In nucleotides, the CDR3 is TGCGCCAGCAGCTACCGGGACAGGGGTGATGAGCAGTTCTTC. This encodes CASSYRDRGDEQFF.

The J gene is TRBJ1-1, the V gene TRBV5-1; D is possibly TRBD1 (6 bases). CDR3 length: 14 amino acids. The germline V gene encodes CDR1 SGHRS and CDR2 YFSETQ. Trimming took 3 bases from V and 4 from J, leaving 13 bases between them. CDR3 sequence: CASSSRGGGTEAFF. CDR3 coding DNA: TGCGCCAGCAGCTCAAGGGGGGGAGGCACTGAAGCTTTCTTT.

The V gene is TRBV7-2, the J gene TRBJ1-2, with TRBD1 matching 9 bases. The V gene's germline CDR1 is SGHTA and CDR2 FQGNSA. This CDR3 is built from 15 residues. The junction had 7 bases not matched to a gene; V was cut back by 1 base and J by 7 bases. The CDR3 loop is CASSLEGTGMSGYTF. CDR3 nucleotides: TGTGCCAGCAGCTTAGAAGGGACAGGGATGAGTGGCTACACCTTC.

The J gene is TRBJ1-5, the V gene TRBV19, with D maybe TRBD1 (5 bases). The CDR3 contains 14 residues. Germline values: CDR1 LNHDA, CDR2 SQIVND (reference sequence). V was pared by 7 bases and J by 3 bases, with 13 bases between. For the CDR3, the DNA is TGTGCCAGTACCGTAGGGGCCGTCAATCAGCCCCAGCATTTT. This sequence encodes CASTVGAVNQPQHF.

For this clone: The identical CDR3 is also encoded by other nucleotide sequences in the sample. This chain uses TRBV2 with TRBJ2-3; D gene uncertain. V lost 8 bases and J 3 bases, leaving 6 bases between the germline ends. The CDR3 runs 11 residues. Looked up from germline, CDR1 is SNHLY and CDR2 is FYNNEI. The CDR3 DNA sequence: TGTGCCAGCTCTTGGACAGATACGCAGTATTTT. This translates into CASSWTDTQYF.

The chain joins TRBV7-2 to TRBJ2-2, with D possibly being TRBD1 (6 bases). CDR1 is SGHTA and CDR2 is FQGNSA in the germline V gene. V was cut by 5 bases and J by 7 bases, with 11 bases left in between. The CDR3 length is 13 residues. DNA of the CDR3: TGTGCCAGCAGCCTAACAGGGATCGGGGAGCTGTTTTTT. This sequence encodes CASSLTGIGELFF.

The CDR3 loop reads CSAPIQGRGETQYF. The CDR3 DNA sequence: TGCAGCGCGCCGATACAGGGGAGAGGAGAGACCCAGTACTTC. This chain links TRBV29-1 with TRBJ2-5, with 7 bases matching TRBD1. After removal of 7 bases from V and 4 bases from J, the junction contained 12 bases not matched to a gene. The CDR3 runs 14 residues. Per the germline V gene, CDR1 is SQVTM and CDR2 is ANQGSEA.

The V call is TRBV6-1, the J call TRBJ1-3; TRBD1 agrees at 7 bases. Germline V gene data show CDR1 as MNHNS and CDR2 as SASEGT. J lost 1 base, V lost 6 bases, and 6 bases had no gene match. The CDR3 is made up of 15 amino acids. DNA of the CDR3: TGTGCCAGCAGGAGGACAGGAGATTCTGGAAACACCATATATTTT. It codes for CASRRTGDSGNTIYF.